This TCR beta chain was obtained from a study of cytomegalovirus exposure and HLA in healthy donors. This CDR3 region has 13 residues. CDR1 and CDR2 from the germline V gene are MNHNS and SASEGT. V lost 4 bases, J lost 4 bases, and 10 bases lay in between. 60 Vbeta and 13 Jbeta primers were used in PCR. TCRdb's table, derived via immunoSEQ multiplex PCR, lists solely in-frame clones and lacks some. The data hold 270,000 or so clones, with around 90% observed a single time. This TCR was sampled from a girl aged 2-10 years in good health and CMV-seronegative. V gene TRBV6-1 combines with J gene TRBJ2-5; D perhaps matches TRBD2 (6 bases). Material: PBMCs. CDR3 region: CASSGGLIETQYF. As DNA, the CDR3 is TGTGCCAGCAGTGGGGGACTCATAGAGACCCAGTACTTC.